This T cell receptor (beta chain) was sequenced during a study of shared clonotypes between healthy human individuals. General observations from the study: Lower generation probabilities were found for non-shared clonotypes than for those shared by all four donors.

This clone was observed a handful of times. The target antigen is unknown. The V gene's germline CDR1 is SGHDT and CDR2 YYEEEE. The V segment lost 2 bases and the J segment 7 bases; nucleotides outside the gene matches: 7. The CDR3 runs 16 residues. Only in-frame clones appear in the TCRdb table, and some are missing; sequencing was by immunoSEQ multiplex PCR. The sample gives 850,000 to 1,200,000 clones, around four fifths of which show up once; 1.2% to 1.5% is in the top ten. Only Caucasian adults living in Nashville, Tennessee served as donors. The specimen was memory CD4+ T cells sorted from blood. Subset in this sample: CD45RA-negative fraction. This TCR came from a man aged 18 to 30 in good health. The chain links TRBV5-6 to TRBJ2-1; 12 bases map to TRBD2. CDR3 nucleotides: TGTGCCAGCAGCTTACGGGGAACTAGCGGGAGGAATGAGCAGTTCTTC. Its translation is CASSLRGTSGRNEQFF.